The T cell receptor beta chain described here comes from a study of blood T cell repertoires in COVID-19. Study as a whole: Acute and convalescent COVID-19 samples came from the United States, Italy and Spain. The analysed material was cDNA or gDNA that came from T cells, B-cell-depleted T cells, or PBMCs.

CDR1 SGDLS and CDR2 YYNGEE come from the germline V gene. CDR3 size: 15 residues. V lost 2 bases to trimming and J lost 0 bases, with 9 bases between them. As processed by the authors: Scientists estimated how many nucleated cells there were by amplifying reference gene primers. Sequenced by immunoSEQ multiplex PCR; TCRdb stores in-frame clones only, minus some. From that table come the V and J calls and clone size; the DNA was used to work out D and trimming. Here the sample spans roughly 85,000 clones, more than 80% being singletons. Sequencing input: peripheral blood. V and J are TRBV9 and TRBJ1-3; no firm D call. The sequence came from a man aged 50 to 59 with active or convalescent COVID-19. In nucleotides, the CDR3 is TGTGCCAGCAGCGTTGGGCAGATCTCTGGAAACACCATATATTTT. The encoded protein is CASSVGQISGNTIYF.